This T cell receptor (beta chain) stems from a study of blood T cell repertoires in COVID-19. Study-level background: From the United States, Italy and Spain came samples of acute and convalescent COVID-19. Sources were T cells, B-cell-depleted T cells, or PBMCs; the material itself was cDNA or gDNA.

Clones were sequenced by immunoSEQ multiplex PCR, and TCRdb holds only the in-frame ones, with some missing. Of approximately 300,000 clones in the sample, around 83% are singletons; the top ten hold about 1.2%. The V and J ends lost 1 base and 2 bases, in that order; junction bases with no gene match: 4. Germline V CDR1 and CDR2: SGHVS, FNYEAQ. This CDR3 contains 16 residues. The chain recombines TRBV7-6 with TRBJ2-2; TRBD1 matches 7 bases. The sample comprised peripheral blood. This TCR was recovered from a woman aged 45-59 years with acute or convalescent COVID-19. CDR3 sequence (DNA): TGTGCCAGCAGCTTAGTGGACAGGACCAACACCGGGGAGCTGTTTTTT. This gives the protein CASSLVDRTNTGELFF.